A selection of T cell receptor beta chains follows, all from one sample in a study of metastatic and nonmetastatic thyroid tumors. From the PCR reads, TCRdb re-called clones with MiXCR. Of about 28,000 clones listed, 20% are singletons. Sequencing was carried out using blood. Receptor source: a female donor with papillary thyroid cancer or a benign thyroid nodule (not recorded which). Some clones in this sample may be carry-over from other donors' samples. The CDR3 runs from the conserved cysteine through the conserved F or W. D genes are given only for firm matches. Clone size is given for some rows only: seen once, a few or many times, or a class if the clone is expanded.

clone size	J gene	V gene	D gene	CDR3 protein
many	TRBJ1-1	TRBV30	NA	CAWIDGVNTEAFF
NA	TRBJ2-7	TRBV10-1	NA	CASRLGIQYF
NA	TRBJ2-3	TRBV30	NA	CAWSSRTRWITDTQYF
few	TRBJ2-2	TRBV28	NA	CASSLLTGELFF
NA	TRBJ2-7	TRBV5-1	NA	CASSTAFSGSYEQYF
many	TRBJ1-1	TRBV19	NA	CASSIGPKAEAFF
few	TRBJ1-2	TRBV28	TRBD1	CASSSGTASNYGYTF
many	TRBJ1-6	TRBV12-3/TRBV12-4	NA	CASSLRQTNSPLHF
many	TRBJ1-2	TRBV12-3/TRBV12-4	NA	CASSSGPYGYTF
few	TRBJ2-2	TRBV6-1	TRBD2	CASRLAGDTGELFF
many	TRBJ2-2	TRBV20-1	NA	CSARAPRNTGELFF
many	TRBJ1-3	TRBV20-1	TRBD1	CSARATGSVTIYF
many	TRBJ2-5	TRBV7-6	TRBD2	CASSLGLAQETQYF
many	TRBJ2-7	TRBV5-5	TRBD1	CASSFRGQEGQGSF
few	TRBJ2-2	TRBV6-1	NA	CASSEVEAGELFF
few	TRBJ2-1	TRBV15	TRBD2	CATSSQGLAGGRDEQFF
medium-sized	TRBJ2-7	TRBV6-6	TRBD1	CASSYFSAGGYEQYF
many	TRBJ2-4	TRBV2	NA	CASRALAKNIQYF
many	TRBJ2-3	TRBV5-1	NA	CASSLAGSTDTQYF
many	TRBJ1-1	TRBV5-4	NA	CASQGMNTEAFF
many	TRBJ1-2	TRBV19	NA	CASSSFVADGYTF
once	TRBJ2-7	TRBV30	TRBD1	CAWRGQGSEQYF
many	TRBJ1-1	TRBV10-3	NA	CAISAFLHTEAFF
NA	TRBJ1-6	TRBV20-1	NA	CSARDRPDLYSPLHF
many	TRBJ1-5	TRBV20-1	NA	CSARNRGDLGPQHF
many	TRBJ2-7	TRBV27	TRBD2	CASSLKGLGPYEQYF
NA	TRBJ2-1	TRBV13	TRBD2	CASSQLAAPYNEQFF
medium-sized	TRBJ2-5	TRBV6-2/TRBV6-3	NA	CASRLSSPSETQYF
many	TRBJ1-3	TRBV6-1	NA	CASSRGGEVGNTIYF
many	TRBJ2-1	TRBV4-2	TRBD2	CASSLNTGLAVNEQFF
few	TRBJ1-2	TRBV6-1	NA	CASSEFLADNYGYTF
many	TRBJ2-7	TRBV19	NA	CASSIATKPNYEQYF
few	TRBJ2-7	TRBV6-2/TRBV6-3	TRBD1	CASSYSGGQYF
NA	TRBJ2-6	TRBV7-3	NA	CASSYSHGANVLTF
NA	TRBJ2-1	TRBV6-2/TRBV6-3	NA	CASSYSTGTGYNEQFF
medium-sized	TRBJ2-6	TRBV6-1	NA	CASNSLSGANVLTF
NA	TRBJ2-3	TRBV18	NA	CASSPHGATDTQYF
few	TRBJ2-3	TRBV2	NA	CASNGNTDTQYF
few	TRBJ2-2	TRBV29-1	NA	CSVVKGDRNTGELFF
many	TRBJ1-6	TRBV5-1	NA	CASSLAGVSPLHF